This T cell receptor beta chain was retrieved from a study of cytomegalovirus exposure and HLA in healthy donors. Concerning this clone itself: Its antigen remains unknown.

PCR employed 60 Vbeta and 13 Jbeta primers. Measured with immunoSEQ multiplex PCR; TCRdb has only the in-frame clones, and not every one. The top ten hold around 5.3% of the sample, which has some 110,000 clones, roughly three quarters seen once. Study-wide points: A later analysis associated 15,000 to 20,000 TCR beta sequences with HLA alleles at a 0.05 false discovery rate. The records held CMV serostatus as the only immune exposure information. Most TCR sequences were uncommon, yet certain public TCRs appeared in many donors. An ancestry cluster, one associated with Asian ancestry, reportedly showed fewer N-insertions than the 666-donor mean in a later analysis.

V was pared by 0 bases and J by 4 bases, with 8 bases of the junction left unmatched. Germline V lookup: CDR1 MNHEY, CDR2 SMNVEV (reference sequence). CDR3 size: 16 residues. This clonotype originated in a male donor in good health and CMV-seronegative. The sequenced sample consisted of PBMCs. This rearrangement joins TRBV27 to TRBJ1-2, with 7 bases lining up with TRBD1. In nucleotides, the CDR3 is TGTGCCAGCAGTTTATCGGGGGACAGCCTGGGCTATGGCTACACCTTC. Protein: CASSLSGDSLGYGYTF.